This paragraph reports one TCR beta chain. What antigen it recognizes has not been identified. Base qualities are not provided; no much larger clone lies one nucleotide away. Donors were a few dozen systemically healthy Caucasian individuals from Russia aged roughly 6 to 90 years. Each donor gave 9.5 to 10 milliliters of peripheral blood, drawn into EDTA-treated Vacutainer tubes. Ficoll-Paque density-gradient centrifugation was used to isolate PBMCs, with at least 7 million per sample. Trizol reagent was used to extract total RNA from PBMCs, with at least 5 micrograms per sample. The percentages of naive CD45RAhigh/CD27high T cells were determined by flow cytometry on a PBMC aliquot from every donor. The protocol used for the library was 5' RACE. Sequenced on an Illumina HiSeq 2500. The second PCR ran for about 6 to 12 cycles and used a J-beta primer mix along with a sample-barcoded 5' primer. A template-switch 5' adaptor carrying 12 random nucleotides introduced a unique molecular identifier onto each TCR beta cDNA molecule. Each sample yielded at least 2.5 million CDR3-containing paired-end reads. The Mint cDNA synthesis kit, primed by a TRBC-specific oligonucleotide, was used to synthesize first-strand cDNA from all RNA. After uracil-DNA glycosylase treatment, a first 18-cycle PCR used universal primers M1SS and BC2_uni_R on all cDNA. Regarding the original processing steps: For normalization, 1 million high-quality reads, each with a distinct molecular identifier, were randomly selected from each sample. Reads with shared molecular identifiers were discarded instead of being binned into consensus sequences. CDR3 identification, clonotype clustering and error correction used MiTCR with a Q25 quality threshold and the strictest error-elimination algorithm. A nonparametric unseen species model with Euler transformation was used to estimate lower-bound total TCR beta diversity. The public reads were reanalyzed by TCRdb: fastp trimming at Q25, MiXCR alignment, in-frame beta chains only. Under each unique CDR3 protein, matching rows form one entry showing the most common genes and DNA. TCRdb's processing, not the study's, gives the V and J calls here. The sample data list about a million distinct CDR3 sequences, and 48% of these were observed just once. Roughly an eighth of the sample is in the top ten clones.

This sample was taken from a study of blood T cells in healthy people across ages (dated by TCRdb to about 2015). Broadly, across the study: In model experiments, template switching captured about one uniquely barcoded TCR beta cDNA molecule for every two T cells. Using the same blood draw, the study looked at two additional independent replicas of 1 million unique cDNA reads for two donors, one aged 18 to 30 and the other aged 80 or older. To track age-related changes in TCR beta repertoire diversity, the study relied on deep sequencing normalized with unique cDNA molecular identifiers. Donors of different ages were randomly distributed across sequencing lanes to avoid experimental bias. The donors were divided into four age groups: young (average around 17 years), middle-aged (about 41), aged (approximately 62) and long-lived (nearly 85). Beyond this particular receptor, the publication reports: The long-lived group showed more naive CD4+ T cells, fewer expanded clones and increased TCR diversity than the aged group, suggesting age selection. A strong correlation was found between observed TCR beta diversity and the percentage of naive T cells measured by flow cytometry. Total diversity estimates from one million sequenced T cells were considered lower bounds and underestimates. The CMV infection status of donors was not known, potentially confounding age-related changes in expanded clonotypes. Because profiling used bulk unsorted PBMCs, naive and antigen-experienced compartments could not be compared conclusively. Observed TCR beta diversity per million T cells fell roughly linearly with age, and a significant reduction was already apparent by age approximately 40.

Via the germline V gene, CDR1 is SGHRS and CDR2 YFSETQ. The CDR3 numbers 16 residues from cysteine through phenylalanine. Just the 48-base CDR3 DNA is kept, in frame starting at base 1. V is reduced by 4 bases and J by 0 bases, leaving a spacing of 16 bases between them. Input material: blood. The rearranged segments are TRBV5-1 and TRBJ1-2; D gene: possibly TRBD1, on 5 matching bases. This sequence was found in a man aged 25 to 45 in good health. The DNA is TGCGCCAGCAGCCCAGAGCCAGGGAGAGCTAACTATGGCTACACCTTC. Translated, it gives CASSPEPGRANYGYTF.